The present TCR beta chain was sequenced within a study of T cells in Graves' hyperthyroidism and ophthalmopathy. A note on this clonotype: What it binds is not known.

TCR beta CDR3 regions were amplified from RNA. The HTBI primer set served for first-round RT-PCR of the TCR CDR3. TCRdb re-analysed the multiplex PCR reads in MiXCR, keeping a single row per CDR3 protein. The top ten clones hold less than 35% of a sample with approximately 370,000 distinct CDR3 sequences, approximately 15% of them seen once. The study, taken as a whole, reports: Also found in blood were most expanded thyroid clonotypes above 0.001.

Out of less than 12 ml of fresh peripheral blood came the PBMCs. The TCR sequence derives from a woman in her 30s with Graves' hyperthyroidism. Material: blood.

Here the CDR3 reads CASTNWDSGNNEQFF. CDR3 nucleotides: TGTGCCAGCACCAATTGGGATAGCGGGAACAATGAGCAGTTCTTC. This chain joins TRBV12-3 or TRBV12-4 and TRBJ2-1; 8 bases are a match to TRBD2. The CDR3 extends over 15 amino acids. Losses at the gene ends were 7 bases for V and 5 bases for J; bases not matched to a gene: 10.